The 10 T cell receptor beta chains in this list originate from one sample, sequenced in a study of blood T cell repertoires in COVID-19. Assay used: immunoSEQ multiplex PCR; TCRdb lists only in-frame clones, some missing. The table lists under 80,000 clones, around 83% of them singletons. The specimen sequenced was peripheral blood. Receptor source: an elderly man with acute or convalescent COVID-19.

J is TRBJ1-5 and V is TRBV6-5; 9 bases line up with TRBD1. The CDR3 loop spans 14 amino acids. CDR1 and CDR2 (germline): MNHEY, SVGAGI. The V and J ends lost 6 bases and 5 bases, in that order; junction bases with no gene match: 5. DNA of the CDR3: TGTGCCAGCAGGACAGGGGGATATCATCAGCCCCAGCATTTT. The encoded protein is CASRTGGYHQPQHF.

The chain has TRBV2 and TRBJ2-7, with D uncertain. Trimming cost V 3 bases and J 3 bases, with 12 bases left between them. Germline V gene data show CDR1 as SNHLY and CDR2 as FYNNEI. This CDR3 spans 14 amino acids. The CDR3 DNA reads TGTGCCAGCAGTGAGGAGAAGCAACTCTACGAGCAGTACTTC. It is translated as CASSEEKQLYEQYF.

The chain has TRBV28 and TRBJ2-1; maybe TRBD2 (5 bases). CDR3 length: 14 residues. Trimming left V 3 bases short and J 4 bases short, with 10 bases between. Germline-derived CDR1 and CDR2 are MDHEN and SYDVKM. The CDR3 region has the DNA TGTGCCAGCAGTTTTAGACGGACTTACAATGAGCAGTTCTTC. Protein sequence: CASSFRRTYNEQFF.

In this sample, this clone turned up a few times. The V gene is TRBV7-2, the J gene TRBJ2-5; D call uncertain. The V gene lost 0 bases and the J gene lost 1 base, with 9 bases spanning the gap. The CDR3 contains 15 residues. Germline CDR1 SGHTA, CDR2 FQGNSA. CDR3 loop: CASSLALSGQETQYF. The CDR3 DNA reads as TGTGCCAGCAGCTTAGCGCTTTCGGGCCAAGAGACCCAGTACTTC.

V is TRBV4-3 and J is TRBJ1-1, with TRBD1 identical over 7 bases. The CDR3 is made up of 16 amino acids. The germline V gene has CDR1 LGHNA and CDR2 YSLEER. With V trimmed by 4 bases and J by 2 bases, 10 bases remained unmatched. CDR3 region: CASSPDRIRTNTEAFF. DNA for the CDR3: TGCGCCAGCAGCCCGGACAGGATACGGACTAACACTGAAGCTTTCTTT.

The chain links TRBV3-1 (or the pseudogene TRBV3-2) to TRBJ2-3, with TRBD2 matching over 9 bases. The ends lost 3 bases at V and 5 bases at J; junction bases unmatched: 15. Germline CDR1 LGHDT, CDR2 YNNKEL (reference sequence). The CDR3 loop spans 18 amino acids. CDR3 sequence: CASSHGRVAGGKVDTQYF. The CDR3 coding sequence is TGTGCCAGCAGCCACGGCCGTGTTGCGGGGGGGAAGGTAGATACGCAGTATTTT.

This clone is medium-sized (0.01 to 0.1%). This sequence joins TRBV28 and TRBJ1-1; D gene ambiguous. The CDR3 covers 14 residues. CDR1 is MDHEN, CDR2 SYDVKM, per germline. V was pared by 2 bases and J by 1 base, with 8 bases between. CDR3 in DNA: TGTGCCAGCAGTTTAGGCAGAACGAACACTGAAGCTTTCTTT. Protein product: CASSLGRTNTEAFF.

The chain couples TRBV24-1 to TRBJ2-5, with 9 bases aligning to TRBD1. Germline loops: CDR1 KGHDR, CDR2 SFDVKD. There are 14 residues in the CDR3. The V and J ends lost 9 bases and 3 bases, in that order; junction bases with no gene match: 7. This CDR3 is CATGDRAYEETQYF. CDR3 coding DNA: TGTGCCACCGGGGACAGGGCCTACGAAGAGACCCAGTACTTC.

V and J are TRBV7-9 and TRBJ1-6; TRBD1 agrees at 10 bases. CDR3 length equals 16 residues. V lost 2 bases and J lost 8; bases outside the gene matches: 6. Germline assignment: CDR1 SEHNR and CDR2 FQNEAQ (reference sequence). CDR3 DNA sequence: TGTGCCAGCAGCTTATGGGCGGGGACAGGGGATTCACCCCTCCACTTT. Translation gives CASSLWAGTGDSPLHF.

The CDR3 nucleotides read TGTGCCAGCAGCTCCGGACTAGCCGCCTCCACAGATACGCAGTATTTT. Protein product: CASSSGLAASTDTQYF. The chain uses TRBV5-4 and TRBJ2-3; TRBD2 matches 8 bases. J gave up 2 bases and V 3 bases, and 8 bases lay outside the gene matches. The CDR3 has 16 amino acids. Germline-derived CDR1 and CDR2 are SGHNT and YYREEE (reference sequence). Using reference TRBV5-4 and TRBJ2-3 for the parts outside the CDR3, the full variable domain is ETGVTQSPTHLIKTRGQQVTLRCSSQSGHNTVSWYQQALGQGPQFIFQYYREEENGRGNFPPRFSGLQFPNYSSELNVNALELDDSALYLCASSSGLAASTDTQYFGPGTRLTVL.